The next 24 T cell receptor beta chains were all read from a single sample in a study of T cell repertoires in cytomegalovirus infection. Each CDR3 protein gets one entry after TCRdb re-called the reads with MiXCR. The sample contains some 220,000 distinct CDR3 sequences, about 12% of which appear only once. The source material was PBMCs. The receptors were sampled from a human donor in good health (CMV status not recorded). Some clones in this sample may be carry-over from other donors' samples.

V and J are TRBV7-3 and TRBJ2-3, with D possibly being TRBD1 or TRBD2 (5 bases each). This CDR3 is 14 amino acids long. Trimming removed 5 bases from V and 5 bases from J, with 14 bases in between. Germline V gene sequence: CDR1 SGHTA, CDR2 FQGTGA. CDR3 in amino acids: CASSPTGTEDTQYF. CDR3 nucleotides: TGTGCCAGCAGCCCAACCGGGACGGAAGATACGCAGTATTTT.

The chain joins TRBV6-4 to TRBJ1-4, with a weak D call TRBD1 (6 bases). Germline CDR1 is MRHNA and CDR2 is SNTAGT. The CDR3 is made up of 15 amino acids. Trimming took off 6 bases at V and 5 bases at J, with 16 bases between the two ends. The CDR3 bases are TGTGCCAGCAGACAGACAGGCAGTCTAAATGAAAAACTGTTTTTT. Protein product: CASRQTGSLNEKLFF.

The chain carries TRBV6-6 and TRBJ2-6; TRBD1 matches at 10 bases. This CDR3 is 18 amino acids long. V trimming: 0 bases; J trimming: 0 bases; junction bases outside the gene matches: 2. From germline, CDR1 is MNHNY and CDR2 SVGAGI (reference sequence). This CDR3 reads CASSYSTGGPSGANVLTF. The CDR3 DNA sequence: TGTGCCAGCAGTTACTCGACAGGGGGCCCCTCTGGGGCCAACGTCCTGACTTTC.

This clonotype was seen ten or more times. CDR3 amino acids: CASSLQGPYEQYF. CDR3 DNA sequence: TGTGCCAGCAGCTTACAGGGGCCCTACGAGCAGTACTTC. The chain employs TRBV7-2 and TRBJ2-7, with D possibly matching TRBD1 (6 bases). The CDR3 sequence is 13 residues long. V dropped 2 bases and J dropped 2 bases, with 7 bases sitting between them. CDR1 is SGHTA and CDR2 is FQGNSA in the germline V gene.

Details on this clonotype: A clone one base away is much larger, so this may be a read error. J is TRBJ2-5 and V is TRBV6-6, with D possibly matching TRBD2 (6 bases). CDR1 MNHNY and CDR2 SVGAGI come from the germline V gene (reference sequence). The length of the CDR3 is 13 residues. The CDR3 DNA is TGTGCCAGCAGTTACGGAGGGTGGGAGACCCAGCACTTC. As protein: CASSYGGWETQHF.

This clonotype occurred a few times. The chain employs TRBV14 and TRBJ1-6; D is unresolved. The V gene lost 2 bases and the J gene lost 0 bases, with 8 bases spanning the gap. There are 16 residues in the CDR3. From germline, CDR1 is SGHDN and CDR2 FVKESK. This CDR3 is CASSQWGSSYNSPLHF. For the CDR3, the DNA is TGTGCCAGCAGCCAATGGGGTAGCTCCTATAATTCACCCCTCCACTTT.

This clonotype was picked up many times. The chain links TRBV7-2 to TRBJ2-3, with 7 bases aligning to TRBD1. The V gene end was trimmed by 5 bases and the J gene end by 1 base; junction bases not matched to a gene: 9. CDR3 length equals 16 residues. Germline CDR1 SGHTA, CDR2 FQGNSA. The CDR3 DNA reads as TGTGCCAGCAGCCCCCGACAGGGTAGGGGCACAGATACGCAGTATTTT. This sequence encodes CASSPRQGRGTDTQYF.

This clonotype came up many times. The chain is built from TRBV20-1 and TRBJ2-5; TRBD1 or TRBD2 may be the D gene (5 bases each). From germline, CDR1 is DFQATT and CDR2 SNEGSKA (reference sequence). V dropped 2 bases and J dropped 2 bases, with 15 bases sitting between them. The CDR3 contains 15 residues. CDR3 amino acids: CSARPGRRVQETQYF. DNA for the CDR3: TGCAGTGCTAGACCGGGACGTAGGGTACAAGAGACCCAGTACTTC.

This clonotype appeared many times. This rearrangement joins TRBV7-9 to TRBJ1-1, with D hard to call. CDR1 and CDR2 (germline): SEHNR, FQNEAQ (reference sequence). The CDR3 spans 13 residues. V was pared by 0 bases and J by 5 bases, with 7 bases between. The CDR3 sequence is CASSLAAGTEAFF. The CDR3 DNA follows: TGTGCCAGCAGCTTAGCGGCGGGTACTGAAGCTTTCTTT.

The J gene is TRBJ1-1, the V gene TRBV28, with D perhaps matching TRBD1 (6 bases). The length of the CDR3 is 17 residues. The V gene's germline CDR1 is MDHEN and CDR2 SYDVKM. The germline V and J ends were trimmed by 2 bases and 1 base, with 17 bases remaining between them. CDR3: CASSLGGGAVKNTEAFF. The CDR3 coding sequence is TGTGCCAGCAGTTTAGGGGGGGGGGCAGTCAAGAACACTGAAGCTTTCTTT.

This clonotype turned up a few times. CDR3 loop: CSAWDLPGTDTQYF. CDR3 DNA sequence: TGCAGCGCCTGGGACCTTCCCGGCACAGATACGCAGTATTTT. The chain recombines TRBV29-1 with TRBJ2-3; D might be TRBD1 or TRBD2, each matching 5 bases. CDR1 is SQVTM and CDR2 is ANQGSEA in the germline V gene. CDR3 length: 14 residues. V dropped 7 bases and J dropped 1 base, with 15 bases sitting between them.

This clonotype was counted at least ten times. This chain links TRBV6-2 or TRBV6-3 with TRBJ2-2; TRBD2 might be the D (6 bases). The CDR3 spans 15 residues. Trimming shortened V by 5 bases and J by 4 bases, and 14 bases separated the two germline ends. The V gene's germline CDR1 is MNHEY and CDR2 SVGEGT. CDR3 protein: CASSGLMGGTGELFF. The CDR3 DNA sequence: TGTGCCAGCAGTGGACTTATGGGAGGCACCGGGGAGCTGTTTTTT.

J is TRBJ2-5 and V is TRBV30, with 7 bases fitting TRBD2. Germline trimming cut 2 bases from V and 5 bases from J; bases unmatched to any gene: 2. This CDR3 comprises 12 residues. Germline assignment: CDR1 GTSNPN and CDR2 SVGIG (reference sequence). CDR3 in amino acids: CAWSTSAETQYF. CDR3 nucleotides: TGTGCCTGGAGTACTAGCGCGGAGACCCAGTACTTC.

This clonotype was detected ten times or more. The CDR3 here is CASKLEAGAYTGELFF. The CDR3 nucleotides are TGTGCCAGCAAACTTGAGGCGGGGGCGTACACCGGGGAGCTGTTTTTT. The chain employs TRBV6-1 and TRBJ2-2; weak D call: TRBD2 (7 bases). CDR1 and CDR2 (germline): MNHNS, SASEGT. Trimming removed 7 bases at V and 3 bases at J, with 18 bases between. The CDR3 loop spans 16 amino acids.

This clonotype has a count of ten or more. V gene TRBV6-2 or TRBV6-3 combines with J gene TRBJ2-2, with TRBD1 matching over 7 bases. Germline V lookup: CDR1 MNHEY, CDR2 SVGEGT. Germline trimming cut 6 bases from V and 6 bases from J; bases unmatched to any gene: 10. The length of the CDR3 is 15 residues. CDR3 DNA: TGTGCCAGCAGCCGACAGGGATCGAGGTCCGGGGAGCTGTTTTTT. Its protein is CASSRQGSRSGELFF.

The CDR3 loop reads CASSHTGGRTEAFF. Here the CDR3 DNA reads TGTGCCAGCAGCCATACAGGGGGAAGGACTGAAGCTTTCTTT. The chain joins TRBV14 to TRBJ1-1, with TRBD1 identical over 8 bases. The J segment lost 5 bases and the V segment lost 3 bases, leaving 5 bases of the junction unmatched. Germline V lookup: CDR1 SGHDN, CDR2 FVKESK. The CDR3 consists of 14 residues.

This clonotype was picked up many times. The rearrangement uses TRBV7-8 and TRBJ1-2, with D tentatively TRBD1 (5 bases). V dropped 1 base and J dropped 4 bases, with 13 bases sitting between them. This CDR3 is built from 15 residues. The V gene's germline CDR1 is SGHVS and CDR2 FQNEAQ. CDR3 sequence: CASSLESNGGYGYTF. CDR3 bases: TGTGCCAGCAGCTTAGAATCAAACGGGGGCTATGGCTACACCTTC.

As for this clonotype: A junction boundary mismatches the germline segment, possibly from a read error. The chain combines TRBV18 with TRBJ1-5; weak D call: TRBD1 (6 bases). Looked up from germline, CDR1 is KGHSH and CDR2 is LQKENI. This CDR3 region has 14 residues. The CDR3 DNA reads TGTGCCAGCTCACCACGTCCCCTAGGACAGCCCAAGCATTTT. Translating gives CASSPRPLGQPKHF.

The table lists this clonotype with a few counts. The genes are TRBV20-1 and TRBJ2-7, with 13 bases that match TRBD2. The trim removed 1 base at V and 4 bases at J, leaving 1 base unmatched. From germline, CDR1 is DFQATT and CDR2 SNEGSKA (reference sequence). This CDR3 is 14 amino acids long. Here the CDR3 reads CSARGLAGGYEQYF. CDR3 sequence (DNA): TGCAGTGCTAGAGGACTAGCGGGAGGTTACGAGCAGTACTTC.

The rearrangement links TRBV12-3 or TRBV12-4 to TRBJ1-2; 10 bases align to TRBD1. The CDR3 has 16 residues. J lost 4 bases, V lost 3 bases, and 8 bases had no gene match. CDR3 protein: CASSFPSGTGVYGYTF. The CDR3 DNA sequence: TGTGCCAGCAGTTTTCCCTCCGGGACAGGGGTCTATGGCTACACCTTC.

This clonotype was detected only a few times. This chain connects TRBV5-5 to TRBJ2-7, with a tentative D call TRBD1 (6 bases). The germline CDR1 and CDR2 sequences are SGHKS and YYEKEE (reference sequence). The CDR3 runs to 15 residues. With 3 bases removed from V and 6 bases from J, the gap between germline ends came to 19 bases. CDR3 sequence: CASSSQGIREVEQYF. CDR3 DNA sequence: TGTGCCAGCAGCTCGCAGGGGATAAGAGAAGTCGAGCAGTACTTC.

The sample holds a few counts of this clonotype. J is TRBJ1-2 and V is TRBV20-1, with 7 bases that match TRBD1. After removal of 6 bases from V and 3 bases from J, the junction contained 7 bases not matched to a gene. This CDR3 has 13 amino acids. The germline V gene encodes CDR1 DFQATT and CDR2 SNEGSKA (reference sequence). The DNA for the CDR3 is TGCAGTGCCCATATTCAGGGGGACTATGGCTACACCTTC. Protein sequence: CSAHIQGDYGYTF.

The V gene is TRBV19, the J gene TRBJ2-5, with TRBD1 as a possible D gene (5 bases). The V gene lost 3 bases and the J gene lost 4 bases, with 15 bases spanning the gap. This CDR3 has 15 amino acids. CDR1 LNHDA and CDR2 SQIVND come from the germline V gene (reference sequence). CDR3 loop: CASSIRAGYGETQYF. The CDR3 bases are TGTGCCAGTAGTATCAGGGCAGGGTATGGAGAGACCCAGTACTTC.

The table lists this clonotype with many counts. The rearrangement links TRBV5-1 to TRBJ2-4; D is perhaps TRBD2 (5 bases). The CDR3 length is 16 residues. The germline V gene has CDR1 SGHRS and CDR2 YFSETQ. The ends were cut back, 0 bases at V and 3 bases at J, with 13 bases in the middle. CDR3: CASSLEIGELKNIQYF. CDR3 bases: TGCGCCAGCAGCTTGGAAATCGGGGAACTCAAAAACATTCAGTACTTC.